Given below is one T cell receptor (beta chain) in context. This clone's antigen is unknown. Base quality data are lacking; no much larger clone is found one base away. The immunoSEQ Assay, a bias-controlled multiplex PCR, was used to amplify TCRbeta CDR3 regions from genomic DNA. As for the authors' bioinformatics: The number of nucleated cells in each sample was estimated from the amplification of reference gene primers within the assay. Sequence reads were collapsed and filtered to measure the absolute abundance of every unique TCRbeta CDR3 rearrangement. For each sample, productive Simpson clonality was calculated as the square root of Simpson's diversity index over productive rearrangements. In its TCRdb copy, this immuneACCESS table keeps in-frame sequences only and misses some clones. Where compared with another copy, unresolved V genes explain less than half of these, and the others have no known cause. V and J calls plus clone size are reproduced from that table; the DNA served to infer D and trimming. This sample lists 200,000 to 250,000 clones; around 83% were detected once. Roughly 2% of the sample rests with the top ten.

Samples from volunteer blood donors who had recovered from COVID-19 were contributed by a second Seattle source. Collaborating institutions collected whole blood in K2EDTA tubes following their own protocols. Collaborator samples were shipped for TCRbeta analysis as frozen whole blood, isolated PBMCs, or DNA extracted from either sample type. This specimen belongs to a study of blood T cell repertoires in COVID-19 (dated by TCRdb to about 2020). For the study in its entirety: Samples from collaborators originated in the United States, Italy and Spain and spanned both the acute and convalescent phases of COVID-19. The material from the prospective study consisted of cDNA or gDNA derived from T cells, B-cell-depleted T cells, or PBMCs. Deeply sampled blood TCRbeta repertoires from subjects exposed to, actively infected with, or recovered from COVID-19 were included in the dataset. A freely available public database, intended as a resource for researchers studying the immune response to SARS-CoV-2, is where the repertoires were released. The samples were drawn from two sources: the first 160 participants of the ongoing ImmuneRACE study, and 1,000 to 1,500 subjects contributed by 6 global collaborators. A de-identified subject ID, COVID-19 status, age in years and sex were almost always included in the sample metadata. Where available, HLA class I and class II types were taken from metadata supplied by the sample provider and were not determined by assay-based typing. What the authors observed across the whole study: How much clinical and demographic metadata was included differed by source and by participant, and the metadata was provided uncurated.

The CDR3 runs 15 residues from the cysteine to the phenylalanine. Only the CDR3 portion is preserved as DNA: 45 bases, with reading frame beginning at the first base. Per the germline V gene, LGHNA is the CDR1 and YNFKEQ is the CDR2. V sheds 0 bases and J sheds 5 bases, leaving 13 bases between their ends. Sequencing was done on a sample of peripheral blood. This clonotype originated in a young man who had recovered from COVID-19. The rearranged segments are TRBV4-2 and TRBJ2-5; the best D guess is TRBD2, with 7 bases matching. The CDR3 region has the sequence CASSQEEGGPETQYF. The nucleotides read TGTGCCAGCAGCCAAGAAGAGGGGGGGCCCGAGACCCAGTACTTC.